Below, 21 T cell receptor beta chains from the same sample are listed, as sequenced in a study of cytomegalovirus exposure and HLA in healthy donors. A multiplex PCR was run with 60 Vbeta primers and 13 Jbeta primers. Assay used: immunoSEQ multiplex PCR; TCRdb lists only in-frame clones, some missing. The table records 75,000 to 95,000 clones, approximately 60% of them present only once. The sample taken for sequencing was PBMCs. These receptor sequences come from a woman aged 45-65 years in good health and CMV-seropositive.

The chain links TRBV11-2 to TRBJ2-1; D might be TRBD2 (6 bases). CDR1 is SGHAT and CDR2 is FQNNGV in the germline V gene. The germline V and J ends were trimmed by 5 bases and 4 bases, with 9 bases remaining between them. The CDR3 sequence is 13 residues long. The CDR3, as DNA: TGTGCCAGCAGCCGGGGGTCGTACAATGAGCAGTTCTTC. It is translated as CASSRGSYNEQFF.

The rearrangement links TRBV28 to TRBJ2-7; D gene unclear. V was pared by 5 bases and J by 6 bases, with 14 bases between. There are 13 residues in the CDR3. Germline loops: CDR1 MDHEN, CDR2 SYDVKM. CDR3 sequence (DNA): TGTGCCAGCAGTCGACAAGCCTTAGGCGAGCAGTACTTC. Its protein is CASSRQALGEQYF.

The rearrangement joins TRBV5-1 to TRBJ2-1; possibly TRBD2 for D (5 bases). CDR3 length: 13 amino acids. V gave up 5 bases and J gave up 8 bases, with 14 bases separating them. Germline V lookup: CDR1 SGHRS, CDR2 YFSETQ. The CDR3: CASSPGLRDEQFF. The CDR3, as DNA: TGCGCCAGCAGTCCCGGCCTGAGGGATGAGCAGTTCTTC.

V usage is TRBV5-1 and J usage is TRBJ1-1, with D possibly being TRBD1 (6 bases). Per germline, CDR1 SGHRS and CDR2 YFSETQ. The CDR3 consists of 15 residues. V gave up 0 bases and J gave up 7 bases, with 16 bases separating them. In DNA, the CDR3 is TGCGCCAGCAGCTTGGAGGCAGGGGCACTGGTTGAAGCTTTCTTT. Amino acids: CASSLEAGALVEAFF.

There are a few counts of this clone. The rearrangement joins TRBV27 to TRBJ1-1; D gene uncertain. The V and J ends lost 7 bases and 4 bases respectively, with 16 bases between them. The germline gives CDR1 MNHEY, CDR2 SMNVEV (reference sequence). This CDR3 has 14 amino acids. The CDR3 region is CASMSLREITEAFF. As DNA, the CDR3 is TGTGCCAGCATGTCCCTCCGGGAAATCACTGAAGCTTTCTTT.

The gene calls are TRBV10-2 and TRBJ1-6, with D unresolved. The V end was cut by 2 bases, the J end by 5 bases, with 7 bases between. The CDR3 length is 14 residues. Germline-derived CDR1 and CDR2 are WSHSY and SAAADI. CDR3 amino acids: CASSEVQDNSPLHF. CDR3 DNA sequence: TGCGCCAGCAGTGAGGTGCAGGATAATTCACCCCTCCACTTT.

This clone was counted once. The J gene is TRBJ1-2, the V gene TRBV28; D remains unclear. CDR3 size: 13 residues. Trimming removed 5 bases at V and 2 bases at J, with 9 bases between. Germline CDR1 and CDR2: MDHEN and SYDVKM. CDR3 sequence reads: CASSRAGNYGYTF. The CDR3 bases are TGTGCCAGCAGTCGGGCGGGGAACTATGGCTACACCTTC.

This clone appeared a few times. The chain joins TRBV10-2 to TRBJ2-3, with unresolved D. Looked up from germline, CDR1 is WSHSY and CDR2 is SAAADI. Between the trimmed V and J ends, which lost 0 bases and 5 bases, there was a span of 12 bases. The CDR3 spans 15 residues. CDR3 DNA: TGCGCCAGCAGTGAGTCGATCCCTAGATTAGATACGCAGTATTTT. Translating it yields CASSESIPRLDTQYF.

This clone occurred a few times. This chain joins TRBV29-1 and TRBJ1-1; D gene ambiguous. V was cut by 2 bases and J by 0 bases, with 16 bases left in between. Germline assignment: CDR1 SQVTM and CDR2 ANQGSEA. This CDR3 spans 16 amino acids. CDR3 DNA: TGCAGCGTTGAAAAAGGCCGGGTGGAGGTGAACACTGAAGCTTTCTTT. It codes for CSVEKGRVEVNTEAFF.

A remark on this clone: A read error may be the cause here, since a much bigger clone is one base away. The chain is built from TRBV5-5 and TRBJ2-2; TRBD1 matches 7 bases. Germline CDR1 SGHKS, CDR2 YYEKEE (reference sequence). V gave up 5 bases and J gave up 1 base; unmatched junction bases: 2. The CDR3 is made up of 14 amino acids. The CDR3 protein is CASRRQGNTGELFF. The CDR3 nucleotides are TGTGCCAGCAGACGACAGGGGAACACCGGGGAGCTGTTTTTT.

The V and J genes are TRBV9 and TRBJ1-1, with D uncertain. V lost 4 bases, J lost 4 bases, and 20 bases lay in between. The CDR3 has 16 residues. Germline V gene sequence: CDR1 SGDLS, CDR2 YYNGEE. DNA of the CDR3: TGTGCCAGCAGCCCCAGATATCCAAACCGGGGCACTGAAGCTTTCTTT. As protein: CASSPRYPNRGTEAFF.

The chain recombines TRBV28 with TRBJ2-3; the match to TRBD1 covers 8 bases. CDR1 and CDR2 (germline): MDHEN, SYDVKM. The CDR3 has 17 amino acids. V was clipped by 3 bases and J by 4 bases; unmatched bases: 12. The CDR3 is CASSLVTGVSSADTQYF. As DNA, the CDR3 is TGTGCCAGCAGTTTGGTGACAGGGGTTAGTAGTGCAGATACGCAGTATTTT.

This clone appeared a few times. The genes are TRBV29-1 and TRBJ1-2; tentatively, D is TRBD1 (6 bases). V was trimmed by 4 bases and J by 8 bases, leaving 17 bases between them. Germline values: CDR1 SQVTM, CDR2 ANQGSEA. The CDR3 runs to 13 residues. DNA of the CDR3: TGCAGCGTTGCCCTAAGGGAGGGGGGCGGCTACACCTTC. Translating it yields CSVALREGGGYTF. The full variable domain, rest sourced from reference TRBV29-1 and TRBJ1-2, is SAVISQKPSRDICQRGTSLTIQCQVDSQVTMMFWYRQQPGQSLTLIATANQGSEATYESGFVIDKFPISRPNLTFSTLTVSNMSPEDSSIYLCSVALREGGGYTFGSGTRLTVV.

V gene TRBV7-9 combines with J gene TRBJ2-5; TRBD2 might be the D (5 bases). V lost 7 bases, J lost 2 bases, and 20 bases lay in between. CDR1 SEHNR and CDR2 FQNEAQ come from the germline V gene (reference sequence). CDR3 length: 16 amino acids. CDR3 sequence reads: CASTPGMRVQQETQYF. CDR3 nucleotide sequence: TGTGCCAGCACCCCCGGGATGAGGGTGCAACAAGAGACCCAGTACTTC.

There are a few counts of this clone. The rearrangement uses TRBV29-1 and TRBJ1-3; 8 positions agree with TRBD1. CDR3 length: 13 residues. After removal of 4 bases from V and 8 bases from J, the junction contained 7 bases not matched to a gene. Germline V CDR1 and CDR2: SQVTM, ANQGSEA. The CDR3: CSVGGGQGDTIYF. CDR3 sequence (DNA): TGCAGCGTTGGGGGTGGACAGGGAGACACCATATATTTT.

The rearrangement uses TRBV6-1 and TRBJ2-5, with 13 positions matching TRBD2. Germline CDR1 reads MNHNS; CDR2 reads SASEGT. V lost 4 bases and J lost 4; bases outside the gene matches: 9. The CDR3 is 17 residues long. The CDR3 sequence is CASSGLTSGGPGETQYF. CDR3 nucleotide sequence: TGTGCCAGCAGTGGATTGACTAGCGGGGGGCCGGGAGAGACCCAGTACTTC.

V gene TRBV9 combines with J gene TRBJ1-2, with D unclear. The germline V gene has CDR1 SGDLS and CDR2 YYNGEE. The length of the CDR3 is 14 residues. V lost 3 bases, J lost 2 bases, and 11 bases lay in between. CDR3 loop: CASSAFGPNYGYTF. CDR3 nucleotides: TGTGCCAGCAGCGCCTTTGGGCCAAACTATGGCTACACCTTC.

The J gene is TRBJ1-5, the V gene TRBV1; the table's D call of TRBD1 was not tested on the DNA. TRBV1 is described as a pseudogene. The CDR3 has 15 residues. CDR3 coding DNA: TGCACCAGCAGCCTCCCGGACAGGGTGGGGCAGCCCCAGCATTTT. Translation gives CTSSLPDRVGQPQHF.

The chain has TRBV9 and TRBJ2-5, with 8 bases identical to TRBD2. Germline V CDR1 and CDR2: SGDLS, YYNGEE. V dropped 0 bases and J dropped 2; count of bases not matched to a gene: 6. This CDR3 has 16 amino acids. CDR3 nucleotide sequence: TGTGCCAGCAGCGTAGAGGGCGGGGGGCTGCAAGAGACCCAGTACTTC. Translated, it gives CASSVEGGGLQETQYF.

This chain connects TRBV2 to TRBJ2-5; D possibly corresponds to TRBD1 (6 bases). CDR1 is SNHLY, CDR2 FYNNEI, per germline. The CDR3 sequence is 12 residues long. The ends were cut back, 6 bases at V and 5 bases at J, with 10 bases in the middle. The CDR3 loop reads CASSRQDETQYF. In nucleotides, the CDR3 is TGTGCCAGCAGCCGACAGGACGAGACCCAGTACTTC.

This sequence joins TRBV7-2 and TRBJ1-1, with no clear D. Between the trimmed V and J ends, which lost 3 bases and 3 bases, there was a span of 11 bases. CDR1 is SGHTA, CDR2 FQGNSA, per germline. The CDR3 has 14 amino acids. Here the CDR3 reads CASSFSGSDTEAFF. The CDR3 DNA reads as TGTGCCAGCAGCTTCAGCGGCAGTGACACTGAAGCTTTCTTT.